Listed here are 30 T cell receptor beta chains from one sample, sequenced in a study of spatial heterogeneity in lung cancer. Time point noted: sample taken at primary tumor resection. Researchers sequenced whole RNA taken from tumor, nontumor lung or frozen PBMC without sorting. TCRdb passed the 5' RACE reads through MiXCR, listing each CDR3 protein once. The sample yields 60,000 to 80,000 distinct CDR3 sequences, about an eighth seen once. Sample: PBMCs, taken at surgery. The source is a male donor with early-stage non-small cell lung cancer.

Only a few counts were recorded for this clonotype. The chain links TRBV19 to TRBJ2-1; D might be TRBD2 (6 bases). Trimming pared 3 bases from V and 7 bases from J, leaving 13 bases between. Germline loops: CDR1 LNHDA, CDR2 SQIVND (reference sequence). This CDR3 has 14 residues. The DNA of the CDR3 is TGTGCCAGTAGTATGTCCCGGGCGGGGAATGAGCAGTTCTTC. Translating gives CASSMSRAGNEQFF.

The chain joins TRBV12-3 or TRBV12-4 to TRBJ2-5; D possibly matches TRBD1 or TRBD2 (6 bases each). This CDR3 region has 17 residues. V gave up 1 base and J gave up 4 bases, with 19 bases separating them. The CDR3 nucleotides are TGTGCCAGCAGTTTAGGTGTTGGGGGGCTCCTCACAGAGACCCAGTACTTC. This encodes CASSLGVGGLLTETQYF.

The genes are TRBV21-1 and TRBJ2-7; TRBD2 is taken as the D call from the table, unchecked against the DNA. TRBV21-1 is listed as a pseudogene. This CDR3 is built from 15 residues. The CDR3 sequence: CASSRALDESYEQYF. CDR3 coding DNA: TGTGCCAGCAGCAGGGCCCTGGATGAGTCCTACGAGCAGTACTTC.

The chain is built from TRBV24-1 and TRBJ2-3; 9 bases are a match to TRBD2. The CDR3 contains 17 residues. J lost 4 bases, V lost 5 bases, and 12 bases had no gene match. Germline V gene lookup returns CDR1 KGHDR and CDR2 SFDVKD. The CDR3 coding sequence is TGTGCCACCAGTGCCCCACGACCGGGACTAGCACCAGATACGCAGTATTTT. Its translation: CATSAPRPGLAPDTQYF.

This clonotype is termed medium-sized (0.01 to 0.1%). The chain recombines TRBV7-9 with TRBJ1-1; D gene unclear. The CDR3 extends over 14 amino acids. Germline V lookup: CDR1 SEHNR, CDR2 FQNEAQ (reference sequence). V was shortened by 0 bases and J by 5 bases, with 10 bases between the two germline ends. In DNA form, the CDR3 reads TGTGCCAGCAGCTTAGCGACGATGGGGACTGAAGCTTTCTTT. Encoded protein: CASSLATMGTEAFF.

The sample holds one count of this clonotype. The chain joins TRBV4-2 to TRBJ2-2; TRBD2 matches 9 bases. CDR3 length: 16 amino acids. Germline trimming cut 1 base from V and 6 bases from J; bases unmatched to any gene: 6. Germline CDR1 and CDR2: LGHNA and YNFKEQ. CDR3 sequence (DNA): TGTGCCAGCAGCCAAGTACCAGCGGGAGGATCCGGGGAGCTGTTTTTT. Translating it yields CASSQVPAGGSGELFF.

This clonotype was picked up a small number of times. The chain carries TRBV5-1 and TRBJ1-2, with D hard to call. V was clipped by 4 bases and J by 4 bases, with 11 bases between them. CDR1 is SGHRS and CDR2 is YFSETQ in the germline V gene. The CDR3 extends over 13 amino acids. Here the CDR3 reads CASSLGERYGYTF. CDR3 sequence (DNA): TGCGCCAGCAGCCTTGGGGAGCGCTATGGCTACACCTTC. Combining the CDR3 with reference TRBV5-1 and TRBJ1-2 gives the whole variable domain KAGVTQTPRYLIKTRGQQVTLSCSPISGHRSVSWYQQTPGQGLQFLFEYFSETQRNKGNFPGRFSGRQFSNSRSEMNVSTLELGDSALYLCASSLGERYGYTFGSGTRLTVV.

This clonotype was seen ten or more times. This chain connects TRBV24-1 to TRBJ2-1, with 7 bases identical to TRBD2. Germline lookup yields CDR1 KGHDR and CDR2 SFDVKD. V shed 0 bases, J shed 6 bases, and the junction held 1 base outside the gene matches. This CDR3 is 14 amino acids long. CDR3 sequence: CATSDLPSGNEQFF. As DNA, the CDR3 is TGTGCCACCAGTGATTTGCCTAGCGGCAATGAGCAGTTCTTC.

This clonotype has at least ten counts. This CDR3 is CASSLSGSGGNTQYF. The CDR3 DNA follows: TGTGCCAGCAGCCTGAGCGGGAGCGGCGGGAATACGCAGTATTTT. V usage is TRBV12-3 or TRBV12-4 and J usage is TRBJ2-3; 8 positions match TRBD2. V lost 6 bases to trimming and J lost 7 bases; unmatched junction nucleotides: 12. The CDR3 runs to 15 residues.

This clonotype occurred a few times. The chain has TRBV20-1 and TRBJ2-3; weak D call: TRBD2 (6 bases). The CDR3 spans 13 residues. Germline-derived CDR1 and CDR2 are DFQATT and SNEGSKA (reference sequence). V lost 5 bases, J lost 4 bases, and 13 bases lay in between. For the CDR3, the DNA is TGCAGTGCTCTGGATTCGGGAGCAGATACGCAGTATTTT. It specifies CSALDSGADTQYF.

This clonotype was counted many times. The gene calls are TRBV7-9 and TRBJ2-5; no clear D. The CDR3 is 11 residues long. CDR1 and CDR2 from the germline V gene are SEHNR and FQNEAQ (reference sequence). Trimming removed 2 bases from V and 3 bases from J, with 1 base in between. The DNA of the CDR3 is TGTGCCAGCAGCTTAAAAGAGACCCAGTACTTC. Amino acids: CASSLKETQYF. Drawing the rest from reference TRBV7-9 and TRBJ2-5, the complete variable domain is DTGVSQNPRHKITKRGQNVTFRCDPISEHNRLYWYRQTLGQGPEFLTYFQNEAQLEKSRLLSDRFSAERPKGSFSTLEIQRTEQGDSAMYLCASSLKETQYFGPGTRLLVL.

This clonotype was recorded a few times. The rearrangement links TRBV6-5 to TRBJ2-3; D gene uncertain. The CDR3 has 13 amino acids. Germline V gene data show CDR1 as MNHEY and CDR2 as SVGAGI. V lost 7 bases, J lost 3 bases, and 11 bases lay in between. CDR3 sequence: CASIQHGTDTQYF. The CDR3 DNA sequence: TGTGCCAGCATCCAACACGGTACAGATACGCAGTATTTT.

CDR3 amino acids: CASKRFNQPQHF. The CDR3 DNA is TGTGCCAGCAAGAGGTTTAATCAGCCCCAGCATTTT. The chain combines TRBV2 with TRBJ1-5; the D is unclear. From germline, CDR1 is SNHLY and CDR2 FYNNEI. The CDR3 spans 12 residues. Trimming left V 7 bases short and J 4 bases short, with 8 bases between.

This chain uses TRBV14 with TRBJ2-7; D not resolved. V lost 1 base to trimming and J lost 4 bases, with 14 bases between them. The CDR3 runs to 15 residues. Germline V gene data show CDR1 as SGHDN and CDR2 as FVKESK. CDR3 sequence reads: CASSQGWNRLYEQYF. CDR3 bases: TGTGCCAGCAGCCAAGGGTGGAACAGATTATACGAGCAGTACTTC.

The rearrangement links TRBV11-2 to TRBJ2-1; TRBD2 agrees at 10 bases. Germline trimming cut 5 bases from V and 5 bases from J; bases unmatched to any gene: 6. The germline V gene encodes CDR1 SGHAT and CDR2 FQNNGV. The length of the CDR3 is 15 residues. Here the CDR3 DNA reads TGTGCCAGCAGCCCTCTAGCGGGGGCGAACAATGAGCAGTTCTTC. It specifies CASSPLAGANNEQFF.

CDR3 amino acids: CASSPPWANVLTF. The DNA for the CDR3 is TGTGCCAGCAGTCCTCCGTGGGCCAACGTCCTGACTTTC. The J gene is TRBJ2-6, the V gene TRBV7-2; D not certain. The CDR3 contains 13 residues. V was trimmed by 6 bases and J by 5 bases, leaving 8 bases between them. Germline values: CDR1 SGHTA, CDR2 FQGNSA.

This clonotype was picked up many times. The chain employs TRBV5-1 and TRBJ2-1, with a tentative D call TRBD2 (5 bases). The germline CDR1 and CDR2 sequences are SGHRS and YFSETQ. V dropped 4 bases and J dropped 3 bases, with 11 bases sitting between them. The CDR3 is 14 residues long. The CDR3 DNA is TGCGCCAGCAGCCGGGAAGGGAACTACAATGAGCAGTTCTTC. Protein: CASSREGNYNEQFF.

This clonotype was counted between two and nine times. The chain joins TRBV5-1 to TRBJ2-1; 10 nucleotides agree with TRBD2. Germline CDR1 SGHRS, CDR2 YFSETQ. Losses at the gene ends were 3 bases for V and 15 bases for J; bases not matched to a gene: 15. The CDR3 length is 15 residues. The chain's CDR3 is CASSSSLAGDTKAFF. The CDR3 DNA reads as TGCGCCAGCAGCTCTTCCCTAGCGGGAGATACCAAGGCGTTCTTC.

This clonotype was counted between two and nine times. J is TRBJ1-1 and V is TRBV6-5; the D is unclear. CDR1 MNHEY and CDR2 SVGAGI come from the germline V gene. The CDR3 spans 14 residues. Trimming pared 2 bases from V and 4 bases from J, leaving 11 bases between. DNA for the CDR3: TGTGCCAGCAGTTACGAAGGAGAGGGCACTGAAGCTTTCTTT. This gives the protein CASSYEGEGTEAFF.

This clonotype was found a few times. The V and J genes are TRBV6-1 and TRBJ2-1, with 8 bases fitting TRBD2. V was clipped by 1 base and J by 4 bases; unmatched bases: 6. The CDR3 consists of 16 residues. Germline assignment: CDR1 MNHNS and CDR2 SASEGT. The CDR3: CASSEEVLAAYNEQFF. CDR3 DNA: TGTGCCAGCAGTGAAGAGGTACTAGCGGCGTACAATGAGCAGTTCTTC.

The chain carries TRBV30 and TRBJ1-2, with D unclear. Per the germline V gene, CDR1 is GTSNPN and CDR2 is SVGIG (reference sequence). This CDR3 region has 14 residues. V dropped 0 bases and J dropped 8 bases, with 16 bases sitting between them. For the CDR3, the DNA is TGTGCCTGGAGTGTACGGAACAGTGGGGAAGGCTACACCTTC. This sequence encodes CAWSVRNSGEGYTF.

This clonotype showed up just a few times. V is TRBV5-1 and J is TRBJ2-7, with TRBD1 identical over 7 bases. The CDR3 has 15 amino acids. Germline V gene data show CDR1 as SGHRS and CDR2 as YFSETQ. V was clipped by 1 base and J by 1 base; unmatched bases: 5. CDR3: CASSLTGANSYEQYF. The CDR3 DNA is TGCGCCAGCAGCTTGACAGGGGCGAATTCCTACGAGCAGTACTTC.

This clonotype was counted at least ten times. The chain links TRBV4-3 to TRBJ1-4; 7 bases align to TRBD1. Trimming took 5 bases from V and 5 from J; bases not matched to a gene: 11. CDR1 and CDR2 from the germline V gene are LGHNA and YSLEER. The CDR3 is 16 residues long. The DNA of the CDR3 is TGCGCCAGCAGCAGGGACAGAAGGTCGGAGAATGAAAAACTGTTTTTT. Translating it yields CASSRDRRSENEKLFF.

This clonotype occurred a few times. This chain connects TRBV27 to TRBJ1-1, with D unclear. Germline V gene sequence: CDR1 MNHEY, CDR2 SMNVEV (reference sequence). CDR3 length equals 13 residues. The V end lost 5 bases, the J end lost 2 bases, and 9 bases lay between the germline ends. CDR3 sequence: CASSGRTNTEAFF. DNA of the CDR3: TGTGCCAGCAGTGGACGGACCAACACTGAAGCTTTCTTT.

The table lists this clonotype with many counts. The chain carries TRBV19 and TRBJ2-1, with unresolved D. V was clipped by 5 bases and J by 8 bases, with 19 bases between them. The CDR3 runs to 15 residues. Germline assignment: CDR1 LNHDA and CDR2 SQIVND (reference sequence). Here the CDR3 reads CASSSGIGSFDEQFF. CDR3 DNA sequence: TGTGCCAGTAGTTCTGGGATCGGTTCGTTTGATGAGCAGTTCTTC.

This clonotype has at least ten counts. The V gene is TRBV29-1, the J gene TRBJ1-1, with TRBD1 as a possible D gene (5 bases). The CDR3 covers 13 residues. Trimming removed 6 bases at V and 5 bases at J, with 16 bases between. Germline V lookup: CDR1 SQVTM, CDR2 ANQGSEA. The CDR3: CSVAGTYITEAFF. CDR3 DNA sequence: TGCAGCGTGGCCGGGACCTATATTACTGAAGCTTTCTTT.

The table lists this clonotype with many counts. CDR3 sequence: CASSQDPDLSSPLHF. CDR3 DNA: TGCGCCAGCAGCCAAGATCCGGACCTCTCTAGCCCCCTCCACTTT. The genes are TRBV4-1 and TRBJ1-6; D ambiguous. With 0 bases removed from V and 13 bases from J, the gap between germline ends came to 16 bases. The CDR3 consists of 15 residues. Per the germline V gene, CDR1 is MGHRA and CDR2 is YSYEKL.

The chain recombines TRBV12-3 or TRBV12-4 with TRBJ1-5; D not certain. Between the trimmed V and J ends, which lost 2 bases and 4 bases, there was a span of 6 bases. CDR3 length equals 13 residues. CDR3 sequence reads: CASSLLWNQPQHF. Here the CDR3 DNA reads TGTGCCAGCAGTTTATTATGGAATCAGCCCCAGCATTTT.

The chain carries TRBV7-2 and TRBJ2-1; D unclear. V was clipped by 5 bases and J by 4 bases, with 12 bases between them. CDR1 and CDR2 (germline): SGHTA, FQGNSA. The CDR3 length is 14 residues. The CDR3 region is CASSPAAGYNEQFF. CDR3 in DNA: TGTGCCAGCAGCCCCGCGGCAGGTTACAATGAGCAGTTCTTC.

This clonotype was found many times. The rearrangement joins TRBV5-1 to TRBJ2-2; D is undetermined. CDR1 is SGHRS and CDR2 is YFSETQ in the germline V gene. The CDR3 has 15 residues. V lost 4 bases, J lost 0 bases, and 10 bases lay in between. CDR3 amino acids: CASSISTPNTGELFF. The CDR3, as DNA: TGCGCCAGCAGCATCTCTACCCCGAACACCGGGGAGCTGTTTTTT.